This T cell receptor beta chain was identified during a study of blood T cells in healthy people across ages. Primed by a sample-barcoded 5' primer and a J-beta primer mix, a second PCR proceeded for about 6 to 11 cycles. A template-switch adaptor that had 12 random nucleotides put a tag on each cDNA molecule. All samples yielded 2.5 million or more CDR3-containing paired-end reads. In TCRdb, the 5' RACE reads were re-called with MiXCR into one record per CDR3 protein. The table has some 1.8 million distinct CDR3 sequences, about 39% seen once; the top ten hold more than 20%. Investigators took 9.5 to 10 milliliters of peripheral blood from every donor. Researchers isolated at least 7 million PBMCs per sample. The germline CDR1 and CDR2 sequences are SEHNR and FQNEAQ (reference sequence). The CDR3 contains 14 residues. Unmatched junction bases numbered 7, after V lost 7 bases and J lost 3 bases.

This rearrangement joins TRBV7-9 to TRBJ2-7, with 9 bases lining up with TRBD1. The sequence was collected from a human donor in good health. What was sequenced was blood. CDR3: CASMEGTGNYEQYF. Here the CDR3 DNA reads TGTGCCAGCATGGAGGGGACAGGGAACTACGAGCAGTACTTC.